This T cell receptor (beta chain) was retrieved from a study of blood T cell repertoires in COVID-19. Whole-study context: Donors in the United States, Italy and Spain gave samples during acute or convalescent COVID-19.

TCRdb's table, derived via immunoSEQ multiplex PCR, lists solely in-frame clones and lacks some. This sample has 250,000 to 300,000 clones; 80% to 90% occur once, and the top ten carry 4.1%. Living in 24 US areas, the participants were between roughly 18 and 90 years of age. The material sequenced was PBMCs or T cells enriched from blood (not recorded which). This receptor was obtained from a young man with acute COVID-19.

CDR3 sequence reads: CASSLGGGYNTGELFF. As DNA, the CDR3 is TGTGCCAGCAGCTTAGGCGGGGGATATAACACCGGGGAGCTGTTTTTT. This sequence joins TRBV13 and TRBJ2-2, with a weak D call TRBD2 (6 bases). Per germline, CDR1 PRHDT and CDR2 FYEKMQ (reference sequence). This CDR3 has 16 amino acids. V was trimmed by 0 bases and J by 2 bases, leaving 10 bases between them.